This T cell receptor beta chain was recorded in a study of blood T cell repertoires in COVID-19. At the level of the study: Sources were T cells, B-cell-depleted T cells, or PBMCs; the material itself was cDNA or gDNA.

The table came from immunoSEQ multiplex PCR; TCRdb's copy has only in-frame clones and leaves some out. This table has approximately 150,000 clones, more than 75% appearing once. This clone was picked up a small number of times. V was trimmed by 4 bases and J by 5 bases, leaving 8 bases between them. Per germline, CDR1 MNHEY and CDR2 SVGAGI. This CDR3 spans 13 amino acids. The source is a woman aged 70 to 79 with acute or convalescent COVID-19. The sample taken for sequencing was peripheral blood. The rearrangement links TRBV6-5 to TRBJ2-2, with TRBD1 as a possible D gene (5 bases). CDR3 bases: TGTGCCAGCAGTTTTCAGGGAACCGGGGAGCTGTTTTTT. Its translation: CASSFQGTGELFF.